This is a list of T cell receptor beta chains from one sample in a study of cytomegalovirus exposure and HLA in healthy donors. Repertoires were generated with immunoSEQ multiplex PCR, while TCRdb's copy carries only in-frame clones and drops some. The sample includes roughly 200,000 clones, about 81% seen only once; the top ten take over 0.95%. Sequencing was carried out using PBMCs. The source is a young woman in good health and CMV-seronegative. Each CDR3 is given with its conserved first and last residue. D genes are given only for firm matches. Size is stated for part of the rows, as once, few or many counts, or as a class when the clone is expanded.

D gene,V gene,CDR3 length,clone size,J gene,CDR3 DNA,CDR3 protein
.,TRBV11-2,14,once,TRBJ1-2,TGTGCCAGCAGCTTAGATTGGAGCAGCAACGGCTACACCTTC,CASSLDWSSNGYTF
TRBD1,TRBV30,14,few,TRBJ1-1,TGTGCCTGGAGTAAGGACAGGGGGTACACTGAAGCTTTCTTT,CAWSKDRGYTEAFF
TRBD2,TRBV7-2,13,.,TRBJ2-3,TGTGCCAGCAGCTTGGGGGGGGCAGATACGCAGTATTTT,CASSLGGADTQYF
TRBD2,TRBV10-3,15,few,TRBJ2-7,TGTGCCACCGGGACTAGCGGGATGAGCTCCTACGAGCAGTACTTC,CATGTSGMSSYEQYF
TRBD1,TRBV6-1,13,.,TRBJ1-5,TGTGCCAGCAGGGGACAGCAGAATCAGCCCCAGCATTTT,CASRGQQNQPQHF
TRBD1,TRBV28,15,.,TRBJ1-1,TGTGCCAGCAGTTTACCGACGACAGGGGGCACTGAAGCTTTCTTT,CASSLPTTGGTEAFF
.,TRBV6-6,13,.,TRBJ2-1,TGTGCCAGCAGTTACTCGAGACAGGATGAGCAGTTCTTC,CASSYSRQDEQFF
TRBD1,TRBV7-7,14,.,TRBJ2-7,TGTGCCAGCAGCTTGGGACAGAGCTCCTACGAGCAGTACTTC,CASSLGQSSYEQYF
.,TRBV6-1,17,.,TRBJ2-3,TGTGCCAGCAGTGAAGCGGTCAGCGGTTCGACTCGGGATACGCAGTATTTT,CASSEAVSGSTRDTQYF
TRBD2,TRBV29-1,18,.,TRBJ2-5,TGCAGCGTTGCCCCCGCCCGAGGGGCCCTAGCGGGAGCTGAGACCCAGTACTTC,CSVAPARGALAGAETQYF
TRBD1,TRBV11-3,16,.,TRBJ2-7,TGTGCCAGCAGCTTAGGTGTAGGGACAGGGCGTTCCGAGCAGTACTTC,CASSLGVGTGRSEQYF
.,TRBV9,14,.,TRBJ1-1,TGTGCCAGCAGCGTGGACAGCATGAACACTGAAGCTTTCTTT,CASSVDSMNTEAFF
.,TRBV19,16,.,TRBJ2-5,TGTGCCAGTAGTATGTTGGGGGGGCCACTGGGGGAGACCCAGTACTTC,CASSMLGGPLGETQYF
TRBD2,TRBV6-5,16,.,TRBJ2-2,TGTGCCAGCAGTTACTATGGGACTAGCGGTACCGGGGAGCTGTTTTTT,CASSYYGTSGTGELFF
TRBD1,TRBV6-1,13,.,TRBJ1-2,TGTGCCAGCACCCTGACAGGGTCCTATGGCTACACCTTC,CASTLTGSYGYTF
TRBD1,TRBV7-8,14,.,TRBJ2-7,TGTGCCAGCAGCTTAGAGACAGGGGGTTACGAGCAGTACTTC,CASSLETGGYEQYF
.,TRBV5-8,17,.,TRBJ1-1,TGTGCCAGCAGCGCTTTTTCCTTGGGGGGGCTAGGCACTGAAGCTTTCTTT,CASSAFSLGGLGTEAFF
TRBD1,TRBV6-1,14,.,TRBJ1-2,TGTGCCAGCCTCCGGGACAGACGTAACTATGGCTACACCTTC,CASLRDRRNYGYTF
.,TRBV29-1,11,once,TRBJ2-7,TGCAGCGTAGCTGACAGCTACGAGCAGTACTTC,CSVADSYEQYF
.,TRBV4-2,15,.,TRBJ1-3,TGTGCCAGCAGCCAAGATGCCGGGTATGGAAACACCATATATTTT,CASSQDAGYGNTIYF
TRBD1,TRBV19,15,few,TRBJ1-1,TGTGCCAGTAGTCCATGGACAGGGGGAAGCACTGAAGCTTTCTTT,CASSPWTGGSTEAFF
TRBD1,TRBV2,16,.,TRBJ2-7,TGTGCCAGCCGCCTGGCCCAGGGGGTCGGCGCCTACGAGCAGTACTTC,CASRLAQGVGAYEQYF
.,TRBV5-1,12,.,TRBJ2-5,TGCGCCAGCAGCTTGGCACTCGAGACCCAGTACTTC,CASSLALETQYF
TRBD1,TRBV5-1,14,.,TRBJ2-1,TGCGCCAGCACAAGGACAGGGGGATACAATGAGCAGTTCTTC,CASTRTGGYNEQFF
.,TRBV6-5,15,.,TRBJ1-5,TGTGCCAGCAAAAGGGGGTCTGGGGGCAATCAGCCCCAGCATTTT,CASKRGSGGNQPQHF
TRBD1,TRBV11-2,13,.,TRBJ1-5,TGTGCCAGCAGCTCGGACAGGGGACAGCCCCAGCATTTT,CASSSDRGQPQHF
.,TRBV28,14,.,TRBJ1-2,TGTGCCAGCAGTTTAGGGGGGGCAGGGTATGGCTACACCTTC,CASSLGGAGYGYTF
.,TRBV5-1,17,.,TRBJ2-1,TGCGCCAGCAGCTTGGGAGAGCGGAGGGACCCCTACAATGAGCAGTTCTTC,CASSLGERRDPYNEQFF
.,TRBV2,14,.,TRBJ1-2,TGTGCCAGCAGTGAATTCGGGGGTTGGTATGGCTACACCTTC,CASSEFGGWYGYTF
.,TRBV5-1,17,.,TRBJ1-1,TGCGCCAGCAGCTTGGGCGGCGCCGCATCTATGAACACTGAAGCTTTCTTT,CASSLGGAASMNTEAFF
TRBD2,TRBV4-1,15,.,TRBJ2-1,TGCGCCAGCAGCCAAGAAGGACGGGAGGTCAATGAGCAGTTCTTC,CASSQEGREVNEQFF
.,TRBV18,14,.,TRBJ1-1,TGTGCCAGCTCACCGTGGGGCCTGAACACTGAAGCTTTCTTT,CASSPWGLNTEAFF
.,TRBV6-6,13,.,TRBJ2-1,TGTGCCAGCAGCCCCGGAGCATACCATGAGCAGTTCTTC,CASSPGAYHEQFF
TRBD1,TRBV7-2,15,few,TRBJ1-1,TGTGCCAGCAGCTTAGTCGGGACAGGGGGCACTGAAGCTTTCTTT,CASSLVGTGGTEAFF
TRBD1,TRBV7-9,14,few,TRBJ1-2,TGTGCCAGCAGCTTACATCAGGGGGTCGGTGGCTACACCTTC,CASSLHQGVGGYTF
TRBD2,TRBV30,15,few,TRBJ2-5,TGTGCCTGGAGTTCAGCGGGGGGCCGCCAAGAGACCCAGTACTTC,CAWSSAGGRQETQYF
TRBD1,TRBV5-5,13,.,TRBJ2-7,TGTGCCAGCAGCCCCTGGGACAGCTACGAGCAGTACTTC,CASSPWDSYEQYF
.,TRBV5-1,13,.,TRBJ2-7,TGCGCCAGCAGCCCCGCCGCGTCCTACGAGCAGTACTTC,CASSPAASYEQYF
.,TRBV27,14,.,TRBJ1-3,TGTGCCAGCAGTGTCCGGGGGACTGGAAACACCATATATTTT,CASSVRGTGNTIYF
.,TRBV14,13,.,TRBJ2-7,TGTGCCAGCAGCCAGTCAGGGCCGTACGAGCAGTACTTC,CASSQSGPYEQYF
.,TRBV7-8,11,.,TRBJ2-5,TGTGCCAGCAGCCCTACTGAGACCCAGTACTTC,CASSPTETQYF
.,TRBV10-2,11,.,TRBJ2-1,TGCGCCAGCAGTGAGACCGAGTCCCAGTTCTTC,CASSETESQFF
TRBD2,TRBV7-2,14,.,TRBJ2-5,TGTGCCAGCAGCCAGACTAGCGGCTCAGAGACCCAGTACTTC,CASSQTSGSETQYF
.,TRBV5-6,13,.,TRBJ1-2,TGTGCCAGCAGCTGGCAGGCCCCGGGGGGCTACACCTTC,CASSWQAPGGYTF
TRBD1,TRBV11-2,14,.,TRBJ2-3,TGTGCCAGCAGCTTCTCCAGGACAGGGGATACGCAGTATTTT,CASSFSRTGDTQYF
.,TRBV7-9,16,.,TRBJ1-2,TGTGCCGGGTCAGGCCTCGCGGTAGGGGAACTCGGCGGCTACACCTTC,CAGSGLAVGELGGYTF
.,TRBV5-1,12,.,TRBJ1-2,TGCGCCAGCAGCATTGAGCACTATGGCTACACCTTC,CASSIEHYGYTF
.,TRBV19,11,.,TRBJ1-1,TGTGCCAGTAGGATGGGGGACTGGGCTTTCTTT,CASRMGDWAFF
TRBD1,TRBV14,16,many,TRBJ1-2,TGTGCCAGCAGCCCCCACGGACAGGGGAGGGCCTATGGCTACACCTTC,CASSPHGQGRAYGYTF
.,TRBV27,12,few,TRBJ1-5,TGTGCCAGCAGCGCAACAGATCAGCCCCAGCATTTT,CASSATDQPQHF
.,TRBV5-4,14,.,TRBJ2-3,TGTGCCAGCAGCTTGCGGGGTGGGTCAGATACGCAGTATTTT,CASSLRGGSDTQYF
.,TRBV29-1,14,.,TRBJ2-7,TGCAGCGTCGTCCTTGGAGGCCGCTCCTACGAGCAGTACTTC,CSVVLGGRSYEQYF
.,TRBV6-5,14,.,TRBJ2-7,TGTGCCAGCAGTTCCTTCCGCGGGGCCTACGAGCAGTACTTC,CASSSFRGAYEQYF
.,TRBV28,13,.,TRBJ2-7,TGTGCCAGCAGTTTAGGACAATACTACGAGCAGTACTTC,CASSLGQYYEQYF
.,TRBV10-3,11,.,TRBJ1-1,TGTGCCACCGAGGGACTGGCCGGCGCTTTCTTT,CATEGLAGAFF